This paragraph reports one T cell receptor beta chain. This sample stems from a study of control samples from healthy donors and cancer patients. Here immunoSEQ multiplex PCR was the method, and the copy in TCRdb shows in-frame clones only, minus some. The sample carries approximately 120,000 clones, about 89% recorded once. This clonotype originated in a woman in her fifties or sixties in good health. What was sequenced was blood.

CDR3 sequence reads: CASSVDHSNTEAFF. In DNA form, the CDR3 reads TGTGCCAGCAGCGTAGACCATTCGAACACTGAAGCTTTCTTT. This sequence joins TRBV9 and TRBJ1-1; D uncertain. Germline-derived CDR1 and CDR2 are SGDLS and YYNGEE. V was cut by 0 bases and J by 1 base, with 7 bases left in between. The CDR3 length is 14 residues.